These 28 T cell receptor beta chains were sequenced from one sample in a study of blood T cell repertoires in COVID-19. Some clones are missing from TCRdb's copy, which holds only in-frame ones; the method was immunoSEQ multiplex PCR. The sample holds 360,000 or so clones, 85% to 90% seen once. The sequencing input was PBMCs or T cells enriched from blood (not recorded which). The receptors were sampled from a woman in her twenties or thirties who had been exposed to COVID-19.

The CDR3 sequence: CSVEETGTGRTGELFF. The CDR3, as DNA: TGCAGCGTTGAAGAGACCGGGACAGGGAGGACCGGGGAGCTGTTTTTT. J is TRBJ2-2 and V is TRBV29-1, with 9 bases fitting TRBD1. V gave up 0 bases and J gave up 5 bases; unmatched junction bases: 7. The V gene's germline CDR1 is SQVTM and CDR2 ANQGSEA. The CDR3 consists of 16 residues.

The V call is TRBV29-1, the J call TRBJ2-7; 7 bases agree with TRBD1. The CDR3 contains 14 residues. Per the germline V gene, CDR1 is SQVTM and CDR2 is ANQGSEA. Germline trimming cut 6 bases from V and 2 bases from J; bases unmatched to any gene: 10. The CDR3 region has the DNA TGCAGCGTCGCTCTCGACAGGGCCCCCTACGAGCAGTACTTC. Translation gives CSVALDRAPYEQYF.

The rearrangement uses TRBV5-1 and TRBJ2-5; 14 nucleotides line up with TRBD2. The ends lost 1 base at V and 5 bases at J; junction bases unmatched: 16. This CDR3 has 20 amino acids. Germline V CDR1 and CDR2: SGHRS, YFSETQ. As DNA, the CDR3 is TGCGCCAGCAGCTTGAGGGGGGGCCTTGGGACTAGCGGGAGTCTTGAGACCCAGTACTTC. It encodes CASSLRGGLGTSGSLETQYF.

J is TRBJ2-7 and V is TRBV11-1; D possibly corresponds to TRBD2 (5 bases). V lost 3 bases and J 6 bases, leaving 6 bases between the germline ends. This CDR3 has 11 residues. Germline V CDR1 and CDR2: SGHAT, FQDESV (reference sequence). As DNA, the CDR3 is TGTGCCAGCAGCTTCGGGGTCGAGCAGTACTTC. It yields the protein CASSFGVEQYF.

The rearrangement links TRBV27 to TRBJ1-1; 8 bases align to TRBD1. The V and J ends lost 5 bases and 5 bases, in that order; junction bases with no gene match: 7. CDR3 size: 14 residues. Germline V gene data show CDR1 as MNHEY and CDR2 as SMNVEV (reference sequence). The CDR3 bases are TGTGCCAGCAGTCCCACGGACAGGGAGACTGAAGCTTTCTTT. Translated, it gives CASSPTDRETEAFF.

The gene calls are TRBV27 and TRBJ2-6; D remains unclear. Germline CDR1 is MNHEY and CDR2 is SMNVEV (reference sequence). This CDR3 contains 14 residues. Trimming removed 4 bases at V and 4 bases at J, with 8 bases between. The CDR3 loop is CASSSVRGANVLTF. In DNA form, the CDR3 reads TGTGCCAGCAGTTCGGTGAGAGGGGCCAACGTCCTGACTTTC.

This chain connects TRBV27 to TRBJ2-1; TRBD2 might be the D (7 bases). Germline CDR1 is MNHEY and CDR2 is SMNVEV (reference sequence). The CDR3 covers 20 residues. Trimming removed 0 bases from V and 4 bases from J, with 25 bases in between. The CDR3 is CASSLSVGAGLPKKYNEQFF. CDR3 in DNA: TGTGCCAGCAGTTTATCAGTGGGGGCGGGACTACCTAAAAAATACAATGAGCAGTTCTTC.

The rearrangement joins TRBV30 to TRBJ1-3; the match to TRBD1 covers 7 bases. The germline V gene has CDR1 GTSNPN and CDR2 SVGIG (reference sequence). Losses at the gene ends were 0 bases for V and 2 bases for J; bases not matched to a gene: 4. The CDR3 length is 15 residues. The CDR3 DNA reads TGTGCCTGGAGTGTCCGGGACAGAACTGGAAACACCATATATTTT. The encoded protein is CAWSVRDRTGNTIYF. Full variable domain (remainder filled in from reference TRBV30 and TRBJ1-3): SQTIHQWPATLVQPVGSPLSLECTVEGTSNPNLYWYRQAAGRGLQLLFYSVGIGQISSEVPQNLSASRPQDRQFILSSKKLLLSDSGFYLCAWSVRDRTGNTIYFGEGSWLTVV.

This chain joins TRBV30 and TRBJ2-7; D is perhaps TRBD1 (5 bases). In germline, CDR1 is GTSNPN, CDR2 SVGIG (reference sequence). This CDR3 contains 16 residues. Trimming pared 3 bases from V and 0 bases from J, leaving 18 bases between. This chain's CDR3 is CAWSPLQGFGSYEQYF. CDR3 bases: TGTGCCTGGAGCCCACTCCAGGGCTTTGGCTCCTACGAGCAGTACTTC.

The chain recombines TRBV9 with TRBJ1-2; D is perhaps TRBD1 (6 bases). CDR1 and CDR2 (germline): SGDLS, YYNGEE. The CDR3 has 16 residues. V was clipped by 0 bases and J by 0 bases, with 12 bases between them. DNA for the CDR3: TGTGCCAGCAGCGTAGATATACAGGGAGCTAACTATGGCTACACCTTC. Translation: CASSVDIQGANYGYTF.

The J gene is TRBJ2-3, the V gene TRBV19; D is perhaps TRBD2 (6 bases). In germline, CDR1 is LNHDA, CDR2 SQIVND (reference sequence). Trimming stripped 3 bases from V and 1 base from J, with 11 bases between. This CDR3 region has 15 residues. The chain's CDR3 is CASSMGDFRTDTQYF. CDR3 sequence (DNA): TGTGCCAGTAGTATGGGGGACTTTCGCACAGATACGCAGTATTTT.

V gene TRBV19 combines with J gene TRBJ1-2; no firm D call. Germline loops: CDR1 LNHDA, CDR2 SQIVND (reference sequence). V was cut by 3 bases and J by 8 bases, with 10 bases left in between. The CDR3 spans 12 residues. CDR3 in DNA: TGTGCCAGTAGTATTAGTGTATCCGGCTACACCTTC. Its translation is CASSISVSGYTF.

The chain has TRBV27 and TRBJ2-4; 8 nucleotides match TRBD2. V lost 8 bases to trimming and J lost 9 bases; unmatched junction nucleotides: 9. The CDR3 consists of 13 residues. Germline CDR1 MNHEY, CDR2 SMNVEV (reference sequence). CDR3: CASWAGGGSIQYF. In nucleotides, the CDR3 is TGTGCCAGCTGGGCGGGAGGAGGGAGCATTCAGTACTTC.

Worth noting for this clone: Other DNA variants within this sample encode the same CDR3. The chain has TRBV28 and TRBJ2-7; weak D call: TRBD2 (6 bases). V was shortened by 2 bases and J by 1 base, with 6 bases between the two germline ends. The CDR3 is 13 amino acids. CDR1 and CDR2 (germline): MDHEN, SYDVKM. For the CDR3, the DNA is TGTGCCAGCAGTTTAGGGGGGTCCTACGAGCAGTACTTC. This codes for CASSLGGSYEQYF.

The chain combines TRBV7-9 with TRBJ2-7, with D perhaps TRBD2 (6 bases). Germline CDR1 reads SEHNR; CDR2 reads FQNEAQ (reference sequence). The CDR3 sequence is 14 residues long. V lost 8 bases and J 3 bases, leaving 17 bases between the germline ends. The DNA of the CDR3 is TGTGCCAGCGCCTATAGCGGAGTACTCTACGAGCAGTACTTC. The encoded protein is CASAYSGVLYEQYF.

V gene TRBV30 combines with J gene TRBJ1-5, with a weak D call TRBD1 (6 bases). Trimming stripped 5 bases from V and 3 bases from J, with 11 bases between. The V gene's germline CDR1 is GTSNPN and CDR2 SVGIG (reference sequence). This CDR3 is 13 amino acids long. The CDR3 sequence is CAWAQGLNQPQHF. The CDR3 DNA follows: TGTGCCTGGGCGCAGGGGCTCAATCAGCCCCAGCATTTT.

The chain carries TRBV3-1 (or the pseudogene TRBV3-2) and TRBJ2-1, with no clear D. This CDR3 spans 15 amino acids. Trimming shortened V by 7 bases and J by 2 bases, and 15 bases separated the two germline ends. The V gene's germline CDR1 is LGHDT and CDR2 YNNKEL (reference sequence). CDR3 in amino acids: CASTPNRLPYNEQFF. CDR3 DNA: TGTGCCAGCACTCCCAATCGGTTACCCTACAATGAGCAGTTCTTC.

J is TRBJ1-4 and V is TRBV28, with D possibly matching TRBD1 (6 bases). CDR1 MDHEN and CDR2 SYDVKM come from the germline V gene. This CDR3 comprises 14 residues. V dropped 7 bases and J dropped 7 bases, with 16 bases sitting between them. CDR3 nucleotide sequence: TGTGCCAGCAATACAGGGTTGGTAGGTGAAAAACTGTTTTTT. It encodes CASNTGLVGEKLFF.

The chain uses TRBV9 and TRBJ1-1; the match to TRBD1 covers 9 bases. Losses at the gene ends were 0 bases for V and 6 bases for J; bases not matched to a gene: 0. In germline, CDR1 is SGDLS, CDR2 YYNGEE. There are 13 residues in the CDR3. In DNA, the CDR3 is TGTGCCAGCAGCGTAGGACAGGGGGCTGAAGCTTTCTTT. Protein product: CASSVGQGAEAFF.

V usage is TRBV28 and J usage is TRBJ1-5; D possibly corresponds to TRBD1 (6 bases). The V end was cut by 5 bases, the J end by 2 bases, with 16 bases between. This CDR3 contains 16 residues. Germline V gene sequence: CDR1 MDHEN, CDR2 SYDVKM. CDR3 DNA sequence: TGTGCCAGCAGTGGGGCAGGGGTTATGGGCAATCAGCCCCAGCATTTT. Its translation: CASSGAGVMGNQPQHF.

The rearrangement joins TRBV27 to TRBJ2-2; 11 bases fit TRBD2. Germline values: CDR1 MNHEY, CDR2 SMNVEV (reference sequence). This CDR3 is built from 17 residues. The junction had 8 bases not matched to a gene; V was cut back by 3 bases and J by 5 bases. The CDR3 sequence: CASSFWGVAGGTGELFF. The CDR3, as DNA: TGTGCCAGCAGTTTTTGGGGGGTAGCGGGAGGGACCGGGGAGCTGTTTTTT.

This chain links TRBV10-1 with TRBJ2-3; 9 positions match TRBD2. Germline V lookup: CDR1 WNHNN, CDR2 SYGVQD (reference sequence). With 3 bases clipped from V and 0 bases from J, the junction kept 7 bases outside the gene matches. The CDR3 spans 17 residues. CDR3 nucleotide sequence: TGCGCCAGCAGTGATGGTTCTAGCGGGGCTAGCACAGATACGCAGTATTTT. This translates into CASSDGSSGASTDTQYF.

The genes are TRBV7-9 and TRBJ2-5, with 8 bases lining up with TRBD1. The V segment lost 5 bases and the J segment 1 base; nucleotides outside the gene matches: 12. The length of the CDR3 is 17 residues. Germline assignment: CDR1 SEHNR and CDR2 FQNEAQ (reference sequence). In nucleotides, the CDR3 is TGTGCCAGCAGCCCCCGCGGACAGGGAGGATCCCAAGAGACCCAGTACTTC. Protein product: CASSPRGQGGSQETQYF. Variable domain in full (rest from reference TRBV7-9 and TRBJ2-5): DTGVSQNPRHKITKRGQNVTFRCDPISEHNRLYWYRQTLGQGPEFLTYFQNEAQLEKSRLLSDRFSAERPKGSFSTLEIQRTEQGDSAMYLCASSPRGQGGSQETQYFGPGTRLLVL.

The gene calls are TRBV25-1 and TRBJ1-6; D gene uncertain. The CDR3 length is 14 residues. V gave up 6 bases and J gave up 4 bases, with 10 bases separating them. Germline CDR1 reads MGHDK; CDR2 reads SYGVNS. CDR3 DNA: TGTGCCAGCAGACCCGGGATTTATAATTCACCCCTCCACTTT. Protein sequence: CASRPGIYNSPLHF.

V gene TRBV5-1 combines with J gene TRBJ2-1, with 9 nucleotides matching TRBD1. J gave up 5 bases and V 3 bases, and 6 bases lay outside the gene matches. The CDR3 extends over 15 amino acids. Germline V gene data show CDR1 as SGHRS and CDR2 as YFSETQ. The CDR3 region is CASSSVQGANNEQFF. In nucleotides, the CDR3 is TGCGCCAGCAGCTCAGTACAGGGGGCGAACAATGAGCAGTTCTTC.

This rearrangement joins TRBV11-2 to TRBJ2-3; D not resolved. The CDR3 contains 13 residues. Germline CDR1 SGHAT, CDR2 FQNNGV. V lost 7 bases, J lost 2 bases, and 10 bases lay in between. CDR3 region: CASNPTFTDTQYF. CDR3 in DNA: TGTGCCAGCAATCCCACTTTCACAGATACGCAGTATTTT.

The chain is built from TRBV28 and TRBJ1-1; D unresolved. The germline CDR1 and CDR2 sequences are MDHEN and SYDVKM. This CDR3 is 11 amino acids long. CDR3 nucleotides: TGTGCTACCCTTTATAACTCAGAAGCTTTCTTT. Translated: CATLYNSEAFF.

The gene calls are TRBV21-1 and TRBJ2-1; TRBD2 reflects the table's D call only, with no check against the DNA. TRBV21-1 is termed a pseudogene. This CDR3 region has 15 residues. The CDR3 loop is CASSKVAAGYNEQFF. For the CDR3, the DNA is TGTGCCAGCAGCAAAGTTGCTGCGGGTTACAATGAGCAGTTCTTC.